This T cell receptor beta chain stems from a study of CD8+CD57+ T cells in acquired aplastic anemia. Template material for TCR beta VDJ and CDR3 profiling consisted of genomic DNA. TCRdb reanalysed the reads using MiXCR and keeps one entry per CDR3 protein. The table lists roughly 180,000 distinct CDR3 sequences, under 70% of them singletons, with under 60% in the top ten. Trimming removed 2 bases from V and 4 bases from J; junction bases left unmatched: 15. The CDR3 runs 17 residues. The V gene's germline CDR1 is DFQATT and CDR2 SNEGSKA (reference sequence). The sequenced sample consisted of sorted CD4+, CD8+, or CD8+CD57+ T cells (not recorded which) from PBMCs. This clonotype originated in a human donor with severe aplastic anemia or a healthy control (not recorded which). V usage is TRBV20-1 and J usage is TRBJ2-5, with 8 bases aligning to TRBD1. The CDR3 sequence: CSARSQDRVRLVETQYF. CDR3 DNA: TGCAGTGCTAGATCTCAGGACAGGGTCCGGTTGGTAGAGACCCAGTACTTC.